The 18 T cell receptor beta chains reported below all come from one sample, sequenced in a study of blood T cell repertoires in COVID-19. Here immunoSEQ multiplex PCR was the method, and the copy in TCRdb shows in-frame clones only, minus some. The sample lists 180,000 or so clones, 60% to 85% seen once, with just over 8.5% in the top ten. The specimen was peripheral blood. These receptors were taken from a woman aged 45-60 years with active or convalescent COVID-19.

V is TRBV19 and J is TRBJ1-3, with TRBD1 as a possible D gene (6 bases). The CDR3 sequence is 15 residues long. Trimming shortened V by 9 bases and J by 0 bases, and 15 bases separated the two germline ends. Germline V gene sequence: CDR1 LNHDA, CDR2 SQIVND (reference sequence). This CDR3 reads CASKFTGTSGNTIYF. The CDR3 DNA reads TGTGCCAGCAAGTTTACAGGGACCTCTGGAAACACCATATATTTT.

This clone was seen a few times. The chain combines TRBV4-1 with TRBJ2-7, with 12 bases matching TRBD2. Germline V gene data show CDR1 as MGHRA and CDR2 as YSYEKL. The CDR3 runs 15 residues. After removal of 3 bases from V and 3 bases from J, the junction contained 3 bases not matched to a gene. The CDR3 DNA reads TGCGCCAGCAGCCAGACGACTAGCGGGGGCTACGAGCAGTACTTC. This translates into CASSQTTSGGYEQYF.

This chain uses TRBV7-9 with TRBJ2-5; 7 nucleotides match TRBD2. The V and J ends lost 5 bases and 2 bases, in that order; junction bases with no gene match: 8. Germline V lookup: CDR1 SEHNR, CDR2 FQNEAQ (reference sequence). CDR3 length equals 15 residues. For the CDR3, the DNA is TGTGCCAGCAGCCTCATGGGGGGGAGACAAGAGACCCAGTACTTC. Its translation: CASSLMGGRQETQYF.

V gene TRBV21-1 combines with J gene TRBJ1-5. TRBV21-1 corresponds to a pseudogene. The CDR3 contains 14 residues. CDR3 coding DNA: TGTGCCAGCAGCACTTGGGACTGCAATCAGCCCCAGCATTTT. It encodes CASSTWDCNQPQHF.

V usage is TRBV18 and J usage is TRBJ2-1, with D possibly TRBD2 on 6 matching bases. The germline V gene encodes CDR1 KGHSH and CDR2 LQKENI. The CDR3 has 15 amino acids. Deletions cut 1 base from V and 3 bases from J, with 10 bases between. The CDR3 DNA reads TGTGCCAGCTCACCACGGGAGGCCATCTACAATGAGCAGTTCTTC. It encodes CASSPREAIYNEQFF.

The DNA for the CDR3 is TGTGCCACCAGCAGAGGGGAGGCGGGGGAATCCGAAAAACTGTTTTTT. Its protein product is CATSRGEAGESEKLFF. This chain uses TRBV15 with TRBJ1-4; a weak D match, TRBD1 (5 bases). This CDR3 is built from 16 residues. Trimming left V 1 base short and J 8 bases short, with 17 bases between. In germline, CDR1 is LNHNV, CDR2 YYDKDF (reference sequence).

The rearrangement links TRBV4-2 to TRBJ2-5, with TRBD2 matching 16 bases. This CDR3 is built from 20 residues. Germline V lookup: CDR1 LGHNA, CDR2 YNFKEQ. The V segment lost 5 bases and the J segment 2 bases; nucleotides outside the gene matches: 14. The CDR3: CASSKGLAGGGSQEQETQYF. The CDR3 DNA reads TGTGCCAGCAGCAAGGGACTAGCGGGAGGGGGGTCACAGGAGCAAGAGACCCAGTACTTC.

This sequence joins TRBV6-5 and TRBJ1-3; 7 bases agree with TRBD1. CDR1 is MNHEY, CDR2 SVGAGI, per germline. Trimming took 4 bases from V and 2 from J; bases not matched to a gene: 5. CDR3 length: 15 residues. The CDR3 loop is CASSSLTGPGNTIYF. The CDR3 coding sequence is TGTGCCAGCAGTTCCCTGACAGGGCCTGGAAACACCATATATTTT.

The chain is built from TRBV6-2 or TRBV6-3 and TRBJ2-7; unclear D gene. Germline CDR1 MNHEY, CDR2 SVGEGT. Trimming pared 4 bases from V and 3 bases from J, leaving 7 bases between. CDR3 size: 12 residues. The CDR3 is CASSWSGYEQYF. As DNA, the CDR3 is TGTGCCAGCAGTTGGTCGGGCTACGAGCAGTACTTC.

The V call is TRBV6-6, the J call TRBJ1-1; a possible D gene is TRBD1 (5 bases). With 6 bases removed from V and 1 base from J, the gap between germline ends came to 9 bases. Germline-derived CDR1 and CDR2 are MNHNY and SVGAGI (reference sequence). This CDR3 contains 13 residues. The DNA of the CDR3 is TGTGCCAGCAGCCGAGGACAGAACACTGAAGCTTTCTTT. Encoded protein: CASSRGQNTEAFF.

In this sample, this clone turned up a few times. This chain connects TRBV7-2 to TRBJ1-6; 8 bases are a match to TRBD1. CDR1 and CDR2 (germline): SGHTA, FQGNSA. The trim removed 5 bases at V and 9 bases at J, leaving 9 bases unmatched. The CDR3 sequence is 15 residues long. The CDR3 sequence: CASSPLGQEASPLHF. The CDR3 bases are TGTGCCAGCAGCCCCTTGGGACAGGAGGCTTCACCCCTCCACTTT.

This clone is a singleton in its sample. V is TRBV25-1 and J is TRBJ2-1; no clear D. Trimming pared 3 bases from V and 9 bases from J, leaving 6 bases between. Germline CDR1 reads MGHDK; CDR2 reads SYGVNS. The CDR3 has 11 amino acids. CDR3 sequence reads: CASSDSREQFF. CDR3 bases: TGTGCCAGCAGTGATAGTCGTGAGCAGTTCTTC.

The chain uses TRBV5-1 and TRBJ2-7, with a weak D call TRBD1 (5 bases). Germline V CDR1 and CDR2: SGHRS, YFSETQ. The germline V and J ends were trimmed by 0 bases and 2 bases, with 9 bases remaining between them. The CDR3 spans 14 residues. DNA of the CDR3: TGCGCCAGCAGCTTGGGACAGAGTACCTACGAGCAGTACTTC. This encodes CASSLGQSTYEQYF.

CDR3 DNA: TGTGCCAGTAGTTCAACGAGAGGGCCCTACGAGCAGTACTTC. Protein product: CASSSTRGPYEQYF. The chain couples TRBV19 to TRBJ2-7; TRBD2 might be the D (5 bases). Germline V gene sequence: CDR1 LNHDA, CDR2 SQIVND (reference sequence). V lost 5 bases, J lost 2 bases, and 13 bases lay in between. The CDR3 has 14 amino acids.

The chain joins TRBV28 to TRBJ1-1; D remains unclear. Trimming removed 5 bases from V and 1 base from J, with 11 bases in between. Germline V lookup: CDR1 MDHEN, CDR2 SYDVKM. CDR3 length: 14 residues. CDR3 sequence (DNA): TGTGCCAGCAGTCTTGACACCCCGAACACTGAAGCTTTCTTT. Translation gives CASSLDTPNTEAFF.

Notes on this clone: The DNA is omitted, as the CDR3 cannot be located on it reliably, and the CDR3 follows TCRdb's listing. This chain uses TRBV7-2 with TRBJ2-7; the listed D gene, TRBD2, was not tested against the DNA. Germline V CDR1 and CDR2: SGHTA, FQGNSA. The CDR3 adds up to 14 amino acids, both ends counted. CDR3 in amino acids: CASSFGPGSYEQYF.

The chain combines TRBV12-3 or TRBV12-4 with TRBJ1-2; a possible D gene is TRBD1 (6 bases). The CDR3 is 12 amino acids. Trimming took off 6 bases at V and 8 bases at J, with 13 bases between the two ends. This CDR3 reads CASRQGGKGYTF. Written as DNA, the CDR3 is TGTGCCAGCAGACAGGGAGGGAAAGGCTACACCTTC.

The chain is built from TRBV18 and TRBJ1-1; tentatively, D is TRBD1 (6 bases). V dropped 5 bases and J dropped 1 base, with 11 bases sitting between them. This CDR3 region has 14 residues. Germline V gene data show CDR1 as KGHSH and CDR2 as LQKENI. The CDR3, as DNA: TGTGCCAGCTCAGCATCGACAGGGAACACTGAAGCTTTCTTT. It codes for CASSASTGNTEAFF.